These 8 T cell receptor beta chains originate from one sample sequenced in a study of cytomegalovirus exposure and HLA in healthy donors. Here immunoSEQ multiplex PCR was the method, and the copy in TCRdb shows in-frame clones only, minus some. This sample yields 280,000 or so clones, of which 85% to 90% are seen a single time; about 0.9% belongs to the top ten. The source material was PBMCs. These receptors originate from a woman aged 18 to 35 in good health and CMV-seronegative.

This clone appeared a few times. The chain employs TRBV7-2 and TRBJ1-2; 10 bases are shared with TRBD1. The germline V gene encodes CDR1 SGHTA and CDR2 FQGNSA. The CDR3 covers 13 residues. V shed 4 bases and J 4 bases; nucleotides not matched to a gene: 0. CDR3 protein: CASSWTGGYGYTF. The CDR3, as DNA: TGTGCCAGCAGCTGGACAGGGGGCTATGGCTACACCTTC.

The chain uses TRBV7-2 and TRBJ2-5; a weak D match, TRBD2 (5 bases). The CDR3 spans 12 residues. Germline-derived CDR1 and CDR2 are SGHTA and FQGNSA. V shed 5 bases and J shed 4 bases, with 8 bases lying between them. The CDR3 reads CASSGGGETQYF. CDR3 bases: TGTGCCAGCAGCGGCGGAGGAGAGACCCAGTACTTC.

Only one count was recorded for this clone. V and J are TRBV7-2 and TRBJ2-6; 7 bases are a match to TRBD1. Germline values: CDR1 SGHTA, CDR2 FQGNSA. Trimming took 3 bases from V and 0 from J; bases not matched to a gene: 5. This CDR3 has 17 amino acids. DNA of the CDR3: TGTGCCAGCAGCTTGCAAGCAGGGGGCTCTGGGGCCAACGTCCTGACTTTC. Amino acids: CASSLQAGGSGANVLTF.

This sequence joins TRBV4-1 and TRBJ2-1, with 7 bases aligning to TRBD2. V shed 0 bases and J 8 bases; nucleotides not matched to a gene: 10. Germline assignment: CDR1 MGHRA and CDR2 YSYEKL. The CDR3 runs 16 residues. In nucleotides, the CDR3 is TGCGCCAGCAGCCAAGAGTCGGCGGGAGCGCTCCATGAGCAGTTCTTC. Its protein is CASSQESAGALHEQFF.

V is TRBV28 and J is TRBJ2-3; TRBD2 matches 11 bases. Germline CDR1 is MDHEN and CDR2 is SYDVKM. J was trimmed by 2 bases and V by 2 bases; bases with no gene match: 3. The CDR3 runs to 16 residues. The DNA of the CDR3 is TGTGCCAGCAGTTTAGCGGGACTAGCGGACACAGATACGCAGTATTTT. This gives the protein CASSLAGLADTDTQYF.

The rearrangement uses TRBV6-5 and TRBJ2-7; TRBD2 might be the D (6 bases). The length of the CDR3 is 15 residues. The germline V and J ends were trimmed by 2 bases and 2 bases, with 13 bases remaining between them. The V gene's germline CDR1 is MNHEY and CDR2 SVGAGI. The CDR3 DNA reads TGTGCCAGCAGTTACGCCGGGACGGGGGCCTACGAGCAGTACTTC. Protein product: CASSYAGTGAYEQYF.

CDR3 nucleotides: TGTGCCAGCAGCCCAGGGGGAGGAGGGCAGCCCCAGCATTTT. As protein: CASSPGGGGQPQHF. The chain is built from TRBV5-6 and TRBJ1-5; 7 nucleotides align to TRBD1. CDR1 and CDR2 (germline): SGHDT, YYEEEE. V trimming: 4 bases; J trimming: 7 bases; junction bases outside the gene matches: 8. The CDR3 consists of 14 residues.

The CDR3, as DNA: TGTGCCAGCAGCCCCGGACTAGCGGGGTACAATGAGCAGTTCTTC. This gives the protein CASSPGLAGYNEQFF. The rearrangement uses TRBV11-3 and TRBJ2-1; 12 bases fit TRBD2. Germline loops: CDR1 SGHNT, CDR2 YENEEA. This CDR3 has 15 amino acids. The ends lost 5 bases at V and 4 bases at J; junction bases unmatched: 3.